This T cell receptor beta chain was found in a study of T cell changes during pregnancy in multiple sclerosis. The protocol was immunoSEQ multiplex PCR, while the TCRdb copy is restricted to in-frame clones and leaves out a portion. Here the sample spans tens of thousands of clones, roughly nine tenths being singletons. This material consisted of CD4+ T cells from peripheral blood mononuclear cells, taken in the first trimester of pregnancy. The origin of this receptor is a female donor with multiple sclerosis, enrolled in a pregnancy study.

The DNA of the CDR3 is TGCGCCAGCAGACTGTCCTTTAACACTGAAGCTTTCTTT. Its protein is CASRLSFNTEAFF. The chain links TRBV5-1 to TRBJ1-1; no firm D call. The V end lost 5 bases, the J end lost 2 bases, and 10 bases lay between the germline ends. Germline CDR1 SGHRS, CDR2 YFSETQ. CDR3 size: 13 residues. The full variable domain, in which reference TRBV5-1 and TRBJ1-1 provide the parts outside the CDR3, is KAGVTQTPRYLIKTRGQQVTLSCSPISGHRSVSWYQQTPGQGLQFLFEYFSETQRNKGNFPGRFSGRQFSNSRSEMNVSTLELGDSALYLCASRLSFNTEAFFGQGTRLTVV.